This is a list of T cell receptor beta chains from one sample in a study of blood T cell repertoires in COVID-19. Sequencing used immunoSEQ multiplex PCR; TCRdb keeps in-frame clones, though not all of them. The data show around 120,000 clones, about 89% seen once. The sequencing input was peripheral blood. Every receptor here comes from a woman aged 65 to 85 with acute or convalescent COVID-19. Each CDR3 is given with its conserved first and last residue. D genes are given only for firm matches. For some rows the clone size is stated as once, few or many, or as a class when expanded; others skip it.

TRBV28	TRBJ2-7	once	TRBD1	CASSSSSGTGYYEQYF	TGTGCCAGCAGTTCCTCATCCGGGACAGGGTACTACGAGCAGTACTTC
TRBV28	TRBJ1-3	.	TRBD1	CASSSQGVAGNTIYF	TGTGCCAGCAGTTCTCAGGGGGTTGCAGGAAACACCATATATTTT
TRBV9	TRBJ2-1	.	TRBD1	CASSTRQGGYNEQFF	TGTGCCAGCAGCACCAGACAGGGGGGGTACAATGAGCAGTTCTTC
TRBV13	TRBJ2-7	.	.	CASSSPRTVHEQYF	TGTGCCAGCAGCTCCCCGCGGACAGTCCACGAGCAGTACTTC
TRBV10-1	TRBJ2-3	.	TRBD2	CAGQRGAPDTQYF	TGCGCCGGCCAGCGGGGGGCCCCAGATACGCAGTATTTT
TRBV9	TRBJ2-5	.	TRBD2	CASSEAGGRETQYF	TGTGCCAGCAGCGAAGCGGGGGGGCGGGAGACCCAGTACTTC
TRBV28	TRBJ2-3	.	TRBD2	CASPPASGGASDTQYF	TGTGCCAGCCCCCCGGCTAGCGGGGGGGCCTCAGATACGCAGTATTTT
TRBV28	TRBJ1-2	.	TRBD1	CASSQGQGYGYTF	TGTGCCAGCAGTCAAGGACAGGGCTATGGCTACACCTTC
TRBV19	TRBJ2-7	.	TRBD1	CATGQDYEQYF	TGTGCCACGGGACAGGACTACGAGCAGTACTTC
TRBV10-3	TRBJ1-3	.	.	CAISEWVGGGNTIYF	TGTGCCATCAGTGAGTGGGTAGGCGGCGGAAACACCATATATTTT
TRBV9	TRBJ1-1	.	TRBD1	CASSARTGGPNTEAFF	TGTGCCAGCAGCGCACGGACAGGGGGCCCGAACACTGAAGCTTTCTTT
TRBV7-9	TRBJ2-7	once	TRBD1	CASSFDRVYEQYF	TGTGCCAGCAGCTTCGACAGGGTTTACGAGCAGTACTTC
TRBV30	TRBJ1-4	.	.	CAWSRVDSLNEKLFF	TGTGCCTGGAGTCGAGTCGACAGTCTAAATGAAAAACTGTTTTTT
TRBV3-1/TRBV3-2	TRBJ1-1	.	TRBD1	CASSQGDRVNTEAFF	TGTGCCAGCAGCCAAGGGGACAGAGTGAACACTGAAGCTTTCTTT
TRBV4-1	TRBJ2-1	.	TRBD1	CASSQPATRQGAGNEQFF	TGCGCCAGCAGCCAACCAGCAACACGACAGGGGGCGGGCAATGAGCAGTTCTTC
TRBV2	TRBJ2-1	.	TRBD2	CASTGGYQNNEQFF	TGTGCCAGCACGGGGGGGTACCAGAACAATGAGCAGTTCTTC
TRBV6-5	TRBJ2-1	.	.	CASSPRWSHSDEQFF	TGTGCCAGCAGTCCACGATGGTCCCACTCGGATGAGCAGTTCTTC
TRBV5-5	TRBJ1-4	.	TRBD1	CASSVRDRDPSTNEKLFF	TGTGCCAGCAGCGTCCGGGACAGGGACCCCTCAACTAATGAAAAACTGTTTTTT
TRBV24-1	TRBJ2-1	.	TRBD2	CATNGGAGSSYNEQFF	TGTGCCACCAACGGGGGGGCAGGAAGCTCCTACAATGAGCAGTTCTTC
TRBV7-9	TRBJ1-2	once	.	CASADSNYGYTF	TGTGCCAGCGCCGACAGTAACTATGGCTACACCTTC
TRBV3-1/TRBV3-2	TRBJ1-4	.	TRBD1	CASSQGQGNEKLFF	TGTGCCAGCAGCCAGGGACAGGGGAATGAAAAACTGTTTTTT
TRBV5-1	TRBJ1-2	.	.	CASSLQSTGYTF	TGCGCCAGCAGCTTACAGTCTACAGGCTACACCTTC
TRBV2	TRBJ2-3	.	TRBD2	CASSRLAGGTDTQYF	TGTGCCAGCAGCCGACTAGCGGGGGGCACAGATACGCAGTATTTT
TRBV5-1	TRBJ1-1	.	.	CASSLSGDWNTEAFF	TGCGCCAGCAGCTTGTCGGGGGATTGGAACACTGAAGCTTTCTTT
TRBV7-2	TRBJ1-2	.	TRBD1	CASRWQGVNYGYTF	TGTGCCAGCCGGTGGCAGGGGGTTAACTATGGCTACACCTTC
TRBV5-4	TRBJ2-7	once	TRBD2	CASSPTTSGTFYEQYF	TGTGCCAGCAGCCCCACCACTAGCGGGACCTTCTACGAGCAGTACTTC
TRBV4-1	TRBJ2-3	.	.	CASSLRAGAVTDTQYF	TGCGCCAGCAGCCTTAGGGCGGGGGCGGTAACAGATACGCAGTATTTT
TRBV12-5	TRBJ2-5	.	TRBD2	CASGWTSGGIQETQYF	TGTGCTAGTGGTTGGACTAGCGGGGGGATCCAAGAGACCCAGTACTTC
TRBV23-1	TRBJ1-4	.	.	CATQRGGDEKLFF	TGCGCCACCCAGAGGGGGGGTGATGAAAAACTGTTTTTT
TRBV15	TRBJ1-6	.	.	CATSGISNSPLHF	TGTGCCACCAGCGGCATTTCAAATTCACCCCTCCACTTT
TRBV18	TRBJ1-3	.	.	CASSQNGADYTIYF	TGTGCCAGCTCTCAAAATGGGGCAGACTACACCATATATTTT
TRBV3-1/TRBV3-2	TRBJ2-7	.	.	CASSRDRDIYEQYF	TGTGCCAGCAGCCGTGACCGGGACATCTACGAGCAGTACTTC
TRBV3-1/TRBV3-2	TRBJ2-2	.	.	CASSQGWGRTGELFF	TGTGCCAGCAGCCAAGGTTGGGGGAGGACCGGGGAGCTGTTTTTT
TRBV12-3/TRBV12-4	TRBJ2-1	.	.	CASSRENWEQFF	TGTGCCAGCAGTAGAGAGAACTGGGAGCAGTTCTTC
TRBV19	TRBJ1-1	.	.	CASSIRRNTEAFF	TGTGCCAGTAGTATACGGAGGAACACTGAAGCTTTCTTT
TRBV28	TRBJ1-2	.	.	CASSYQGNYGYTF	TGTGCCAGCAGTTACCAGGGTAACTATGGCTACACCTTC
TRBV4-1	TRBJ1-2	.	.	CASSPWGGRFANYGYTF	TGCGCCAGCAGCCCCTGGGGGGGGCGCTTCGCGAACTATGGCTACACCTTC
TRBV2	TRBJ1-1	.	.	CASSELSGMNTEAFF	TGTGCCAGCAGTGAGTTGTCAGGAATGAACACTGAAGCTTTCTTT
TRBV27	TRBJ2-7	.	.	CASSLEQWVYEQYF	TGTGCCAGCAGTTTGGAACAGTGGGTCTACGAGCAGTACTTC
TRBV28	TRBJ2-3	.	TRBD2	CASSLSGLLAGTQYF	TGTGCCAGCAGTCTATCGGGACTCCTAGCGGGTACGCAGTATTTT
TRBV2	TRBJ2-1	.	TRBD2	CASSLGGAGFDEQFF	TGTGCCAGCAGTCTCGGGGGGGCTGGATTCGATGAGCAGTTCTTC
TRBV30	TRBJ1-4	once	.	CAWRRTAGLFF	TGTGCCTGGAGGCGGACAGCAGGACTGTTTTTT
TRBV30	TRBJ2-3	once	.	CAWIKRGRDGF	TGTGCCTGGATTAAAAGGGGGCGGGATGGTTTT
TRBV11-3	TRBJ2-2	.	TRBD1	CASSFTTGVNTGELFF	TGTGCCAGCAGCTTCACGACAGGGGTTAACACCGGGGAGCTGTTTTTT
TRBV28	TRBJ1-4	.	TRBD1	CASQTGEEKLFF	TGTGCCAGTCAAACAGGGGAAGAAAAACTGTTTTTT
TRBV28	TRBJ1-5	few	.	CASRDTNQPQHF	TGTGCCAGCCGGGACACAAATCAGCCCCAGCATTTT
TRBV2	TRBJ1-5	once	.	CASSVTVAGSNQPQHF	TGTGCCAGCAGTGTCACGGTTGCGGGAAGCAATCAGCCCCAGCATTTT
TRBV11-2	TRBJ2-7	.	.	CASTSRGSSYEQYF	TGTGCCAGCACCAGCCGGGGGAGCTCCTACGAGCAGTACTTC
TRBV20-1	TRBJ1-6	.	.	CSAYRDSPLHF	TGCAGTGCCTACAGGGATTCACCCCTCCACTTT
TRBV7-9	TRBJ1-2	.	.	CASSRDRQVYGYTF	TGTGCCAGCAGCCGAGACAGGCAAGTCTATGGCTACACCTTC
TRBV5-1	TRBJ2-1	.	.	CASSLRRGGVLDNEQFF	TGCGCCAGCAGCTTAAGGAGAGGAGGGGTTCTGGACAATGAGCAGTTCTTC
TRBV5-1	TRBJ1-6	.	.	CASSTRGSYNSPLHF	TGCGCCAGCAGCACCAGAGGCTCCTATAATTCACCCCTCCACTTT
TRBV11-2	TRBJ2-7	.	TRBD1	CASSSRDRTYEQYF	TGTGCCAGCAGCTCCCGGGACAGGACCTACGAGCAGTACTTC
TRBV5-1	TRBJ2-3	once	TRBD2	CASSLPGLALPDTQYF	TGCGCCAGCAGCTTGCCCGGACTAGCCCTTCCAGATACGCAGTATTTT